The 15 T cell receptor beta chains presented below share a single source sample, sequenced in a study of OX40 agonist ivuxolimab in advanced cancers. The protocol was immunoSEQ multiplex PCR, while the TCRdb copy is restricted to in-frame clones and leaves out a portion. The repertoire consists of 65,000 to 75,000 clones, with approximately 88% occurring once and the leading ten covering 0.5% to 0.6%. Sample: CD4+ or CD8+ T cells sorted from blood, taken in a trial of the OX40 agonist ivuxolimab. The receptors stem from an adult with an advanced solid tumor such as melanoma, head and neck, liver or kidney cancer.

This clone was counted only a few times. The V call is TRBV6-5, the J call TRBJ1-6; possibly TRBD1 for D (6 bases). This CDR3 is built from 15 residues. Per germline, CDR1 MNHEY and CDR2 SVGAGI. V lost 0 bases and J 10 bases, leaving 13 bases between the germline ends. CDR3 amino acids: CASSYSTGGQSPLHF. CDR3 DNA sequence: TGTGCCAGCAGTTACTCGACAGGAGGTCAGTCACCCCTCCACTTT.

V and J are TRBV7-2 and TRBJ2-2, with TRBD1 matching over 7 bases. Germline assignment: CDR1 SGHTA and CDR2 FQGNSA. The CDR3 extends over 16 amino acids. Trimming cost V 5 bases and J 7 bases; bases outside gene matches: 13. The CDR3 loop is CASSPPPGQLRGELFF. The CDR3 region has the DNA TGTGCCAGCAGCCCCCCACCGGGACAGCTCCGCGGGGAGCTGTTTTTT.

The chain joins TRBV18 to TRBJ2-3; TRBD1 is a possible D gene (5 bases). CDR3 length: 15 amino acids. Between the trimmed V and J ends, which lost 6 bases and 3 bases, there was a span of 16 bases. In germline, CDR1 is KGHSH, CDR2 LQKENI. CDR3 bases: TGTGCCAGCTCTCCGAGGCAGGGTGGTACAGATACGCAGTATTTT. It translates to CASSPRQGGTDTQYF.

This chain links TRBV14 with TRBJ1-3, with 7 bases lining up with TRBD1. CDR3 length equals 16 residues. Germline CDR1 SGHDN, CDR2 FVKESK. The ends lost 5 bases at V and 0 bases at J; junction bases unmatched: 7. The CDR3 nucleotides are TGTGCCAGCAGCTTGGGACAGCTAGTCTCTGGAAACACCATATATTTT. Its translation is CASSLGQLVSGNTIYF.

This chain links TRBV5-1 with TRBJ2-6; D is uncertain. Trimming left V 0 bases short and J 2 bases short, with 12 bases between. This CDR3 comprises 17 residues. CDR1 SGHRS and CDR2 YFSETQ come from the germline V gene. The CDR3 protein is CASSLAKKGTGANVLTF. The CDR3 bases are TGCGCCAGCAGCTTGGCAAAAAAGGGAACTGGGGCCAACGTCCTGACTTTC.

The gene calls are TRBV5-1 and TRBJ1-1, with 7 bases matching TRBD1. CDR3 length equals 14 residues. Germline V CDR1 and CDR2: SGHRS, YFSETQ. The V and J ends lost 7 bases and 2 bases, in that order; junction bases with no gene match: 8. CDR3 DNA: TGCGCCAGCTGGGCAGGGGGTGGTAACACTGAAGCTTTCTTT. Its protein is CASWAGGGNTEAFF.

V and J are TRBV9 and TRBJ2-1; 10 bases align to TRBD2. The CDR3 runs to 16 residues. Germline V gene sequence: CDR1 SGDLS, CDR2 YYNGEE. Trimming removed 2 bases from V and 10 bases from J; junction bases left unmatched: 12. The CDR3 region is CASSVSGGPDKGEQFF. CDR3 DNA sequence: TGTGCCAGCAGCGTTAGCGGGGGGCCCGACAAGGGGGAGCAGTTCTTC.

V gene TRBV14 combines with J gene TRBJ2-5; D ambiguous. V was trimmed by 3 bases and J by 5 bases, leaving 10 bases between them. The CDR3 contains 13 residues. Per the germline V gene, CDR1 is SGHDN and CDR2 is FVKESK. CDR3 DNA sequence: TGTGCCAGCAGCCAGAACCTGGGGGAGACCCAGTACTTC. Its protein is CASSQNLGETQYF. Filled out from reference TRBV14 and TRBJ2-5, the complete variable domain reads EAGVTQFPSHSVIEKGQTVTLRCDPISGHDNLYWYRRVMGKEIKFLLHFVKESKQDESGMPNNRFLAERTGGTYSTLKVQPAELEDSGVYFCASSQNLGETQYFGPGTRLLVL.

This chain joins TRBV5-8 and TRBJ2-3, with a possible D match to TRBD2 (6 bases). Germline V gene data show CDR1 as SGHTS and CDR2 as YDEGEE. Trimming shortened V by 4 bases and J by 1 base, and 13 bases separated the two germline ends. The CDR3 has 15 residues. CDR3 sequence (DNA): TGTGCCAGCAGCCCTGGGGGGTCCCGCACAGATACGCAGTATTTT. Translated: CASSPGGSRTDTQYF.

The V and J genes are TRBV10-3 and TRBJ2-5, with a possible D match to TRBD1 (5 bases). The CDR3 loop spans 13 amino acids. Germline CDR1 and CDR2: ENHRY and SYGVKD. Trimming cost V 0 bases and J 4 bases, with 6 bases left between them. The chain's CDR3 is CAISESGVETQYF. CDR3 in DNA: TGTGCCATCAGTGAGTCAGGGGTAGAGACCCAGTACTTC.

This chain connects TRBV19 to TRBJ2-7, with D perhaps TRBD2 (6 bases). From germline, CDR1 is LNHDA and CDR2 SQIVND (reference sequence). V shed 4 bases and J shed 4 bases, with 11 bases lying between them. CDR3 size: 13 residues. Here the CDR3 reads CASSTVADYEQYF. Written as DNA, the CDR3 is TGTGCCAGTAGTACCGTAGCGGATTACGAGCAGTACTTC.

CDR3 in amino acids: CASSGQGSNQPQHF. The CDR3 DNA reads TGTGCCAGCAGTGGGCAGGGAAGCAATCAGCCCCAGCATTTT. This chain connects TRBV2 to TRBJ1-5; D is possibly TRBD1 (5 bases). V lost 4 bases to trimming and J lost 1 base, with 8 bases between them. Germline CDR1 reads SNHLY; CDR2 reads FYNNEI. The CDR3 is 14 residues long.

V and J are TRBV4-1 and TRBJ1-4; D is unresolved. V was clipped by 4 bases and J by 0 bases, with 6 bases between them. CDR3 length: 14 residues. Germline values: CDR1 MGHRA, CDR2 YSYEKL. CDR3 DNA: TGCGCCAGCAGCCCCTTTACAACTAATGAAAAACTGTTTTTT. This translates into CASSPFTTNEKLFF.

The DNA of the CDR3 is TGTGCCAGCAGCTTAGGATCCTACAATGAGCAGTTCTTC. Amino acids: CASSLGSYNEQFF. The chain joins TRBV7-2 to TRBJ2-1; D ambiguous. V lost 1 base and J 1 base, leaving 2 bases between the germline ends. This CDR3 is 13 amino acids long. Germline CDR1 and CDR2: SGHTA and FQGNSA.

This chain uses TRBV7-3 with TRBJ2-5; the match to TRBD2 covers 14 bases. The J segment lost 3 bases and the V segment lost 5 bases, leaving 5 bases of the junction unmatched. This CDR3 has 16 residues. Germline-derived CDR1 and CDR2 are SGHTA and FQGTGA. The CDR3 DNA is TGTGCCAGCAGCCCCGGACTAGCGGGGGGAAAAGAGACCCAGTACTTC. It is translated as CASSPGLAGGKETQYF. The full variable domain, rest sourced from reference TRBV7-3 and TRBJ2-5, is GAGVSQTPSNKVTEKGKYVELRCDPISGHTALYWYRQSLGQGPEFLIYFQGTGAADDSGLPNDRFFAVRPEGSVSTLKIQRTERGDSAVYLCASSPGLAGGKETQYFGPGTRLLVL.